The clone carrying this T cell receptor (beta chain) was seen a few times. The CDR3 is 14 amino acids. V was clipped by 0 bases and J by 0 bases, with 7 bases between them. Per germline, CDR1 SGDLS and CDR2 YYNGEE. The time point is: patch test 3, about 24 weeks after DPC sensitization. Treatment defined: therapeutic diphenylcyclopropenone sensitization with weekly scalp DPC. The authors extracted total RNA from unfractionated whole blood. This record belongs to a study of human T cells and chemical hapten exposure. Study as a whole: Alopecia areata, totalis and universalis patients, mostly female, were included.

One entry per CDR3 protein, called by TCRdb with MiXCR from the RACE reads. The table has about 160,000 distinct CDR3 sequences, 25% to 35% seen once. Source: whole blood, taken in connection with sensitization to the hapten diphenylcyclopropenone (DPC). The chain couples TRBV9 to TRBJ2-7; D unclear. This TCR was sampled from a woman aged 18-29 years with alopecia areata. Some clones in this sample may be carry-over from other donors' samples. Here the CDR3 reads CASSVEGTSYEQYF. Written as DNA, the CDR3 is TGTGCCAGCAGCGTAGAGGGCACCTCCTACGAGCAGTACTTC.